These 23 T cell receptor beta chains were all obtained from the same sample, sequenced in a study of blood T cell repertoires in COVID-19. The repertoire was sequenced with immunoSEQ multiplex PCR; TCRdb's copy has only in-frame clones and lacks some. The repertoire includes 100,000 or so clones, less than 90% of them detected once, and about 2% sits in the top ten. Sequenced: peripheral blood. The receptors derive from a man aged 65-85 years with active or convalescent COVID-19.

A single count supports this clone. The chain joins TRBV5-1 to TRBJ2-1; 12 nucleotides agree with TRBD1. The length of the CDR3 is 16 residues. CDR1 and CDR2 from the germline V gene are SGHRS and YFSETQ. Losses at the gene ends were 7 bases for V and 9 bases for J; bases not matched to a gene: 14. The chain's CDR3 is CASASGPGQGAIEQFF. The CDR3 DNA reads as TGCGCCAGCGCTTCTGGACCGGGACAGGGGGCGATTGAGCAGTTCTTC.

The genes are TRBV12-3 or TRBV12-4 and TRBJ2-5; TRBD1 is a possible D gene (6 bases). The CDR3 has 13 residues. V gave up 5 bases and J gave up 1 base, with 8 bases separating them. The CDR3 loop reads CASSRTAQETQYF. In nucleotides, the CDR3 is TGTGCCAGCAGTAGGACAGCCCAAGAGACCCAGTACTTC.

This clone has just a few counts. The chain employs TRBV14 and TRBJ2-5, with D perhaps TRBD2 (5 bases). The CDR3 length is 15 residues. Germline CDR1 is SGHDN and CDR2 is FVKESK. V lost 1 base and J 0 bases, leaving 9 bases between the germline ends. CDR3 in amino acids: CASSQGLTYQETQYF. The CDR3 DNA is TGTGCCAGCAGCCAAGGACTAACTTACCAAGAGACCCAGTACTTC.

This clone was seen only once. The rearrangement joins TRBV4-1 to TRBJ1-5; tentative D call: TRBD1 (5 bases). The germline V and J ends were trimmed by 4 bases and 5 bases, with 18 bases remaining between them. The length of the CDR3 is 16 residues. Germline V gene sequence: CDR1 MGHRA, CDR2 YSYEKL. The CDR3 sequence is CASSLPGFGVHQPQHF. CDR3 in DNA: TGCGCCAGCAGCCTCCCAGGGTTCGGCGTGCATCAGCCCCAGCATTTT.

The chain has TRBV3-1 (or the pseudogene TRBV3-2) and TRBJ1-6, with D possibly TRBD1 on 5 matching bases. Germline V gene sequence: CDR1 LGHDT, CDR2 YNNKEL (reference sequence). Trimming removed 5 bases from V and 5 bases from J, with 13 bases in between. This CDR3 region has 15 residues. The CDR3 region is CASSGPGGDNSPLHF. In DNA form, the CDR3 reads TGTGCCAGCAGCGGGCCCGGGGGAGATAATTCACCCCTCCACTTT.

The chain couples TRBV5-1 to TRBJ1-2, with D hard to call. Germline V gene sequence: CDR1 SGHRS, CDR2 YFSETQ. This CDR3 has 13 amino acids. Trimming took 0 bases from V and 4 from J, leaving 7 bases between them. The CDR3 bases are TGCGCCAGCAGCTTGGACGGAGGCTATGGCTACACCTTC. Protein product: CASSLDGGYGYTF.

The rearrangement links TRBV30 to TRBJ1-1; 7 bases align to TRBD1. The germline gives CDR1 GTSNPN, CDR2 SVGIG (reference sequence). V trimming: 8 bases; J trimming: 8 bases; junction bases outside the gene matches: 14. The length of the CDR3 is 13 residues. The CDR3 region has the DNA TGTGCCAGCGGTCACAGGGGAAGGGAAGAAGCTTTCTTT. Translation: CASGHRGREEAFF.

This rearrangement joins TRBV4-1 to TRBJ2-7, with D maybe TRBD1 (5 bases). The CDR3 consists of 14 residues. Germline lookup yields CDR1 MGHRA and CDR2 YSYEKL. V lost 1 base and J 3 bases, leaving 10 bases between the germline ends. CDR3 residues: CASSQADTLYEQYF. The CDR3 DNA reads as TGCGCCAGCAGCCAAGCGGACACTCTCTACGAGCAGTACTTC.

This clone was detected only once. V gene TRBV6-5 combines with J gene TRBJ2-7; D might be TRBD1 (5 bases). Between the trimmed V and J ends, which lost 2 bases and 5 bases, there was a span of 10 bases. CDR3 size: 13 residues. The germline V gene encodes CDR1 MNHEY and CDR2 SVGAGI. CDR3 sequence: CASSYNRYHEQYF. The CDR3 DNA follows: TGTGCCAGCAGTTACAACAGGTACCACGAGCAGTACTTC.

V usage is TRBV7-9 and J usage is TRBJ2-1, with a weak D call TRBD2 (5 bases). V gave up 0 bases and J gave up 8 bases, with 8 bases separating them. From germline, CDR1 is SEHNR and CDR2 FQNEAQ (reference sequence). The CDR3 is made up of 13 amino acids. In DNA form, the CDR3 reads TGTGCCAGCAGCTTAGCGTCGGGGTATGAGCAGTTCTTC. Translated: CASSLASGYEQFF.

The CDR3 DNA is TGTGCCAGCAGGGGTACCGGGACTTTGACCTACAATGAGCAGTTCTTC. This translates into CASRGTGTLTYNEQFF. The chain couples TRBV2 to TRBJ2-1, with TRBD2 as a possible D gene (6 bases). This CDR3 comprises 16 residues. V was cut by 6 bases and J by 2 bases, with 17 bases left in between. The V gene's germline CDR1 is SNHLY and CDR2 FYNNEI.

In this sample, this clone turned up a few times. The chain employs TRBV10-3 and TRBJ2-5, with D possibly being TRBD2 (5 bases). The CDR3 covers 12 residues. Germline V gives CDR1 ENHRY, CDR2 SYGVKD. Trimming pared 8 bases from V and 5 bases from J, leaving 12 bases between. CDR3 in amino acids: CAIAERWETQYF. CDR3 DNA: TGTGCCATCGCCGAGCGGTGGGAGACCCAGTACTTC.

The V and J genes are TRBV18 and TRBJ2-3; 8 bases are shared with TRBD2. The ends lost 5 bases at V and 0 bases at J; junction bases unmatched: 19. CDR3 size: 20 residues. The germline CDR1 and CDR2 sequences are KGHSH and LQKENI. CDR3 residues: CASSILGSGGGYESTDTQYF. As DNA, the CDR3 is TGTGCCAGCTCAATCCTAGGATCCGGCGGGGGGTACGAGAGCACAGATACGCAGTATTTT.

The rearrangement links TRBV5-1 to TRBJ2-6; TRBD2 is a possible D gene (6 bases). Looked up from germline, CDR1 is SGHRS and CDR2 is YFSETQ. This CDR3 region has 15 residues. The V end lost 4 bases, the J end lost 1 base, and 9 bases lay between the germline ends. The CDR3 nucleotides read TGCGCCAGCAGCCTGACTAGTTCTGGGGCCAACGTCCTGACTTTC. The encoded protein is CASSLTSSGANVLTF.

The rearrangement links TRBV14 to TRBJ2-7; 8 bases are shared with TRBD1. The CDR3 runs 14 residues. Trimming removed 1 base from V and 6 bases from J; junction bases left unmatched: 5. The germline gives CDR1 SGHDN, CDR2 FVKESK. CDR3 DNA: TGTGCCAGCAGCCAAGCGACAGGGGCTGGCGAGCAGTACTTC. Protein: CASSQATGAGEQYF.

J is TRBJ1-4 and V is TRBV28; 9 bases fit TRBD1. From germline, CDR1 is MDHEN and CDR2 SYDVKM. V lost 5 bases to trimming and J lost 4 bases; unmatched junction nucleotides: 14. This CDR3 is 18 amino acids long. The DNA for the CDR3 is TGTGCCAGCAGTGTGGGGGGAATCCCGGGACAGGGTAATGAAAAACTGTTTTTT. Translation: CASSVGGIPGQGNEKLFF.

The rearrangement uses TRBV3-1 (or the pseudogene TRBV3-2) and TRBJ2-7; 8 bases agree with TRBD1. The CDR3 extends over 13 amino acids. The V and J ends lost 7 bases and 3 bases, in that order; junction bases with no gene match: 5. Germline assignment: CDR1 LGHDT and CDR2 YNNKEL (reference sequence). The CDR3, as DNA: TGTGCCAGCACCGGACAGGGTAACTACGAGCAGTACTTC. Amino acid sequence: CASTGQGNYEQYF.

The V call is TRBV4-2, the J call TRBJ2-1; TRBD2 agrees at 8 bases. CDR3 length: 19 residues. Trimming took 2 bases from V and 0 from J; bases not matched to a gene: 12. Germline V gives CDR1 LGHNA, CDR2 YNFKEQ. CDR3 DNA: TGTGCCAGCAGCCAACATCCCTCGGGGGGGGGTCTCTCCTACAATGAGCAGTTCTTC. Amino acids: CASSQHPSGGGLSYNEQFF.

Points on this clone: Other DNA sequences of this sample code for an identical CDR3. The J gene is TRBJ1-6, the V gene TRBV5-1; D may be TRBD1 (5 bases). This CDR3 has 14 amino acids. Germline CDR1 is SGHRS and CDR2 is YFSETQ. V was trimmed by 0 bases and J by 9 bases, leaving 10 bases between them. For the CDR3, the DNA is TGCGCCAGCAGCTTGGGGCAGGGCGGTTCACCCCTCCACTTT. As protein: CASSLGQGGSPLHF. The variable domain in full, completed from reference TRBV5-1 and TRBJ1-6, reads KAGVTQTPRYLIKTRGQQVTLSCSPISGHRSVSWYQQTPGQGLQFLFEYFSETQRNKGNFPGRFSGRQFSNSRSEMNVSTLELGDSALYLCASSLGQGGSPLHFGNGTRLTVT.

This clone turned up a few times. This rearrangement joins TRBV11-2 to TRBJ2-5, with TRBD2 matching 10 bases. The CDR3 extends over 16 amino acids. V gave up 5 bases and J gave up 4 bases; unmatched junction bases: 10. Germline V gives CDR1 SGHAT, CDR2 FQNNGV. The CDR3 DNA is TGTGCCAGCAGCCCCTCTGAGCGGGGGGGCCGAGAGACCCAGTACTTC. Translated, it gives CASSPSERGGRETQYF.

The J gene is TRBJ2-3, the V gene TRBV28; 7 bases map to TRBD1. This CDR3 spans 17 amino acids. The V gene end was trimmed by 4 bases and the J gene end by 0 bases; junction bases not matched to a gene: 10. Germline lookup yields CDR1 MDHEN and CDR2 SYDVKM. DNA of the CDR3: TGTGCCAGCAGTTCCTTCCGGGACAGTCGTAGCACAGATACGCAGTATTTT. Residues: CASSSFRDSRSTDTQYF.

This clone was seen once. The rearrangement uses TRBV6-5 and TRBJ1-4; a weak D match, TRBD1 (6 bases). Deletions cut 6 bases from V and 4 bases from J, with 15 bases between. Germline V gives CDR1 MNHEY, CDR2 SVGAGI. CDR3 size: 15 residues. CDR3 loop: CASRPPGGGNEKLFF. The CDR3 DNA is TGTGCCAGCAGGCCCCCGGGGGGCGGTAATGAAAAACTGTTTTTT.

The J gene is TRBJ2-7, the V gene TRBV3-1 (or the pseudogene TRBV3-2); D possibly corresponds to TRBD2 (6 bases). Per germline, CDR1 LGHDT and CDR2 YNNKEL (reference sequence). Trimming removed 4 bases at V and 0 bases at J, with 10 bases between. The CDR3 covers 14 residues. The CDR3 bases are TGTGCCAGCAGCCCTCCGCGGGACTCCTACGAGCAGTACTTC. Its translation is CASSPPRDSYEQYF.